These T cell receptor beta chains were read from a single sample in a study of PD-L1 blockade in urothelial cancer. Measured with immunoSEQ multiplex PCR; TCRdb has only the in-frame clones, and not every one. This sample has around 50,000 clones, with about 85% found just once. Specimen: PBMCs, collected around atezolizumab (anti-PD-L1) treatment. The source of these receptors is a man aged 45-60 years with urothelial cancer. CDR3s leave out the opening cysteine and the closing phenylalanine or tryptophan. Only some rows state a clone size, as once, few, many or a class for expanded clones.

>.|TRBJ2-2|TRBV7-9
ASSLGLAGAANTGELF
>.|TRBJ2-2|TRBV7-2
ASSLMGGRDTGELF
>.|TRBJ1-5|TRBV27
ASSNIAGNQPQH
>.|TRBJ1-4|TRBV9
ASSPSGTGGEKLF
>.|TRBJ1-1|TRBV10-3
AISEGDRRNTEAF
>once|TRBJ2-1|TRBV27
ASSRDRLSSYNEQF
>few|TRBJ2-7|TRBV5-1
ASSQTGGSYEQY
>.|TRBJ1-5|TRBV19
ASSIGQAHQPQH
>.|TRBJ2-2|TRBV7-2
ASSLLLAGGPGGELF
>.|TRBJ1-6|TRBV6-6
ASSSQEGYSPLH
>.|TRBJ2-2|TRBV9
ASSRTGSPGELF